The clone carrying this T cell receptor (beta chain) appeared once. Its antigen is unidentified. This sample was taken from a study of cytomegalovirus exposure and HLA in healthy donors. Per germline, CDR1 SGHNT and CDR2 YYREEE (reference sequence). This CDR3 contains 16 residues. V was clipped by 4 bases and J by 1 base; unmatched bases: 8. Study-level points and caveats: By a later analysis, the bulk of CMV-associated TCR beta chains appeared HLA-restricted. The classifier reportedly diagnosed cytomegalovirus status with high sensitivity and specificity.

Use of 60 Vbeta and 13 Jbeta primers characterized the PCR. Assay: immunoSEQ multiplex PCR; the TCRdb copy retains only in-frame clones and omits some. The sample shows 30,000 to 45,000 clones, roughly 89% of them seen only once. The rearrangement links TRBV5-4 to TRBJ2-3; TRBD2 aligns across 8 bases. The TCR sequence derives from a woman aged 40 to 50 in good health and CMV-seropositive. Material for sequencing was PBMCs. The CDR3 coding sequence is TGTGCCAGCAGCGGGGGGGGAGCGGGGGGCACAGATACGCAGTATTTT. Amino acids: CASSGGGAGGTDTQYF. Drawing the rest from reference TRBV5-4 and TRBJ2-3, the complete variable domain is ETGVTQSPTHLIKTRGQQVTLRCSSQSGHNTVSWYQQALGQGPQFIFQYYREEENGRGNFPPRFSGLQFPNYSSELNVNALELDDSALYLCASSGGGAGGTDTQYFGPGTRLTVL.